The 10 T cell receptor beta chains below were found in one sample sequenced in a study of blood T cell repertoires in COVID-19. Produced via immunoSEQ multiplex PCR; TCRdb's table is partial and in-frame only. The sample includes tens of thousands of clones, 83% of them seen just once. The sequenced sample was peripheral blood. Receptor source: a man between 65 and 79 years old with active COVID-19.

The J gene is TRBJ2-2, the V gene TRBV11-2, with D maybe TRBD2 (6 bases). Germline V gives CDR1 SGHAT, CDR2 FQNNGV. V was clipped by 3 bases and J by 6 bases, with 20 bases between them. There are 17 residues in the CDR3. As DNA, the CDR3 is TGTGCCAGCAGCTTGGCGAAAACGGGAGTTCAGCCCGGGGAGCTGTTTTTT. It codes for CASSLAKTGVQPGELFF.

This chain links TRBV30 with TRBJ2-2; 10 bases agree with TRBD2. Losses at the gene ends were 3 bases for V and 5 bases for J; bases not matched to a gene: 3. Germline V gives CDR1 GTSNPN, CDR2 SVGIG (reference sequence). This CDR3 comprises 14 residues. CDR3 sequence: CAWRLAGGTGELFF. The CDR3 DNA follows: TGTGCCTGGAGGTTAGCGGGAGGTACCGGGGAGCTGTTTTTT.

The J gene is TRBJ2-2, the V gene TRBV7-8; tentatively, D is TRBD1 (6 bases). The length of the CDR3 is 16 residues. Germline-derived CDR1 and CDR2 are SGHVS and FQNEAQ. Between the trimmed V and J ends, which lost 1 base and 1 base, there was a span of 10 bases. CDR3 region: CASSLVSGVNTGELFF. The CDR3 region has the DNA TGTGCCAGCAGCTTAGTTTCAGGGGTGAACACCGGGGAGCTGTTTTTT. The whole variable domain, filled in from reference TRBV7-8 and TRBJ2-2, reads GAGVSQSPRYKVAKRGQDVALRCDPISGHVSLFWYQQALGQGPEFLTYFQNEAQLDKSGLPSDRFFAERPEGSVSTLKIQRTQQEDSAVYLCASSLVSGVNTGELFFGEGSRLTVL.

The chain uses TRBV19 and TRBJ1-3; D gene unclear. CDR1 and CDR2 from the germline V gene are LNHDA and SQIVND (reference sequence). Trimming cost V 3 bases and J 0 bases, with 21 bases left between them. The CDR3 length is 19 residues. The CDR3 nucleotides are TGTGCCAGTAGTATCTCCTGGGTGGCAGGCCACCCCTCTGGAAACACCATATATTTT. The encoded protein is CASSISWVAGHPSGNTIYF.

This chain uses TRBV28 with TRBJ1-2; D is unclear. V was clipped by 4 bases and J by 3 bases, with 6 bases between them. This CDR3 has 12 residues. Germline V lookup: CDR1 MDHEN, CDR2 SYDVKM. This chain's CDR3 is CASSSLYYGYTF. In nucleotides, the CDR3 is TGTGCCAGCAGTTCCTTATACTATGGCTACACCTTC.

J is TRBJ2-1 and V is TRBV3-1 (or the pseudogene TRBV3-2); no firm D call. V was pared by 4 bases and J by 10 bases, with 20 bases between. The CDR3 sequence is 15 residues long. Germline V lookup: CDR1 LGHDT, CDR2 YNNKEL (reference sequence). CDR3 sequence (DNA): TGTGCCAGCAGCCCAAACGGCGCTAGTGTAAAGGAGCAGTTCTTC. Translated: CASSPNGASVKEQFF.

This chain connects TRBV7-2 to TRBJ2-3, with no clear D. The CDR3 is made up of 17 amino acids. Trimming cost V 1 base and J 2 bases, with 16 bases left between them. From germline, CDR1 is SGHTA and CDR2 FQGNSA. CDR3 DNA sequence: TGTGCCAGCAGCTTAGAACCCCCTCAGACTTACACAGATACGCAGTATTTT. This encodes CASSLEPPQTYTDTQYF.

The rearrangement uses TRBV11-2 and TRBJ2-5; D is perhaps TRBD2 (5 bases). Germline CDR1 and CDR2: SGHAT and FQNNGV. The CDR3 length is 14 residues. Trimming took 1 base from V and 1 from J, leaving 7 bases between them. CDR3 residues: CASSLAGVQETQYF. The CDR3, as DNA: TGTGCCAGCAGCTTAGCCGGGGTCCAAGAGACCCAGTACTTC.

The rearrangement joins TRBV11-2 to TRBJ1-1; D is ambiguous. Trimming left V 1 base short and J 5 bases short, with 11 bases between. Germline CDR1 and CDR2: SGHAT and FQNNGV. The CDR3 totals 14 residues. This chain's CDR3 is CASSLGEGWTEAFF. The CDR3 DNA is TGTGCCAGCAGCTTAGGTGAGGGTTGGACTGAAGCTTTCTTT.

The chain employs TRBV5-1 and TRBJ1-1; 7 bases map to TRBD1. CDR1 is SGHRS and CDR2 is YFSETQ in the germline V gene. The CDR3 runs to 15 residues. Trimming at V came to 4 bases and at J to 2 bases, leaving 8 bases not matched to a gene. The CDR3: CASSQGQIVNTEAFF. CDR3 coding DNA: TGCGCCAGCAGCCAGGGACAGATCGTAAACACTGAAGCTTTCTTT.